The rows below give T cell receptor beta chains drawn from one sample of a study of OX40 agonist ivuxolimab in advanced cancers. Produced via immunoSEQ multiplex PCR; TCRdb's table is partial and in-frame only. The profile shows some 96,000 clones, 80% to 95% of them singletons. The sample here was CD4+ or CD8+ T cells sorted from blood, taken in a trial of the OX40 agonist ivuxolimab. Source of these receptors: an adult with an advanced solid tumor such as melanoma, head and neck, liver or kidney cancer. The CDR3 runs from the conserved cysteine through the conserved F or W. Fields, in order: J gene, D gene, V gene, CDR3 DNA, CDR3 protein. The D gene is left open where the match is weak.

TRBJ2-5	-	TRBV5-1	TGCGCCAGCAGCTCCCCCGGGGGAGAGACCCAGTACTTC	CASSSPGGETQYF
TRBJ1-2	-	TRBV4-1	TGCGCCAGCAGCCCCCAGCAGACTACTAACTATGGCTACACCTTC	CASSPQQTTNYGYTF
TRBJ2-7	TRBD2	TRBV11-2	TGTGCCAGCGGCCTGGGGGGGTCCTACGAGCAGTACTTC	CASGLGGSYEQYF
TRBJ1-1	-	TRBV7-3	TGTGCCAGCAGCTTAAGGGGAGGGACGAACACTGAAGCTTTCTTT	CASSLRGGTNTEAFF
TRBJ2-1	TRBD2	TRBV25-1	TGTGCCAGCTCAAAGACTAGCGGGAACTACAATGAGCAGTTCTTC	CASSKTSGNYNEQFF
TRBJ2-5	TRBD2	TRBV4-2	TGTGCCAGCAGCCAAGAGGGGACGGCGGGAGCAGAGACCCAGTACTTC	CASSQEGTAGAETQYF
TRBJ1-2	TRBD1	TRBV6-1	TGTGCCAGCAGTGAAGCACAGGGGGACGGGGGCTACACCTTC	CASSEAQGDGGYTF
TRBJ2-2	-	TRBV10-2	TGCGCCAGCAGGGCGGGTGGGAACACCGGGGAGCTGTTTTTT	CASRAGGNTGELFF
TRBJ2-5	TRBD2	TRBV2	TGTGCCAGCCTTTATGGCGGGAGTAGGGAGACCCAGTACTTC	CASLYGGSRETQYF
TRBJ2-1	-	TRBV5-4	TGTGCCAGCAGCAAGGACGCTGAGCAGTTCTTC	CASSKDAEQFF
TRBJ1-1	-	TRBV7-2	TGTGCCAGCAGCCTCACCCGTGAAGCTTTCTTT	CASSLTREAFF
TRBJ2-1	-	TRBV28	TGTGCCAGCAGGCCAGAAAAGCGTATCGACAGAGATAGGTTCCATGAGCAGTTCTTC	CASRPEKRIDRDRFHEQFF
TRBJ2-7	TRBD2	TRBV28	TGTGCCAGCACCTGGGGCGGGAGTCCCCACGAGCAGTACTTC	CASTWGGSPHEQYF
TRBJ2-1	-	TRBV6-5	TGTGCCAGCAGTTACTCGGGTCGGGCCTACAATGAGCAGTTCTTC	CASSYSGRAYNEQFF
TRBJ2-3	-	TRBV30	TGTGCCTGGAGATCTACGGCAGATACGCAGTATTTT	CAWRSTADTQYF
TRBJ1-1	-	TRBV20-1	TGCAGTGCTAGTAGCACTGAAGCTTTCTTT	CSASSTEAFF